The 7 T cell receptor beta chains reported below all come from one sample, sequenced in a study of cytomegalovirus exposure and HLA in healthy donors. 60 Vbeta and 13 Jbeta primers were used in PCR. Using immunoSEQ multiplex PCR, the repertoire was profiled, and TCRdb retains in-frame clones only, with some absent. The profile covers about 80,000 clones, with approximately 66% appearing a single time and about 4.7% taken by the ten largest. Sequences were obtained from PBMCs. Source of these receptors: a male donor in good health and CMV-seropositive.

This clone has more than one count but fewer than ten. The genes are TRBV7-9 and TRBJ2-3; TRBD2 agrees at 11 bases. CDR1 and CDR2 from the germline V gene are SEHNR and FQNEAQ (reference sequence). The CDR3 runs 15 residues. V dropped 4 bases and J dropped 4; count of bases not matched to a gene: 4. The CDR3 DNA sequence: TGTGCCAGCAGCTCGACTAGCGGGAATTCAGATACGCAGTATTTT. Protein: CASSSTSGNSDTQYF.

The CDR3 loop is CASSDWGEPQHF. The DNA for the CDR3 is TGTGCCAGCAGTGATTGGGGGGAGCCCCAGCATTTT. The gene calls are TRBV6-1 and TRBJ1-5; TRBD1 is a possible D gene (5 bases). The germline CDR1 and CDR2 sequences are MNHNS and SASEGT. This CDR3 is built from 12 residues. V dropped 3 bases and J dropped 8 bases, with 8 bases sitting between them.

V is TRBV18 and J is TRBJ2-7; 7 nucleotides agree with TRBD1. The CDR3 runs to 14 residues. Germline values: CDR1 KGHSH, CDR2 LQKENI. V shed 3 bases and J 5 bases; nucleotides not matched to a gene: 7. CDR3 coding DNA: TGTGCCAGCTCACCTGACAGGGCTTCCCACGAGCAGTACTTC. It yields the protein CASSPDRASHEQYF. The full variable domain, its missing parts supplied by reference TRBV18 and TRBJ2-7, is NAGVMQNPRHLVRRRGQEARLRCSPMKGHSHVYWYRQLPEEGLKFMVYLQKENIIDESGMPKERFSAEFPKEGPSILRIQQVVRGDSAAYFCASSPDRASHEQYFGPGTRLTVT.

V usage is TRBV15 and J usage is TRBJ1-3; no firm D call. Germline CDR1 reads LNHNV; CDR2 reads YYDKDF (reference sequence). V was cut by 1 base and J by 1 base, with 17 bases left in between. There are 18 residues in the CDR3. The CDR3 nucleotides are TGTGCCACCAGCAGAGTAAGGAGACAAGCGGGGTCTGGAAACACCATATATTTT. This encodes CATSRVRRQAGSGNTIYF.

The chain couples TRBV23-1 to TRBJ1-5, with a tentative D call TRBD1 (6 bases). TRBV23-1 is an ORF for which the function is uncertain. V was clipped by 2 bases and J by 1 base, with 21 bases between them. The CDR3 consists of 19 residues. The CDR3 region has the DNA TGCGCCAGCAGTCAAAAAGGGCCGGGGGGCGCCGAGAGCAATCAGCCCCAGCATTTT. This sequence encodes CASSQKGPGGAESNQPQHF.

The rearrangement joins TRBV30 to TRBJ2-7; D ambiguous. The CDR3 is 13 amino acids. Trimming shortened V by 0 bases and J by 6 bases, and 12 bases separated the two germline ends. CDR1 is GTSNPN, CDR2 SVGIG, per germline (reference sequence). This CDR3 is CAWSVPPTGEQYF. The CDR3 DNA reads as TGTGCCTGGAGTGTCCCCCCAACGGGCGAGCAGTACTTC.

This chain links TRBV11-2 with TRBJ2-3; tentative D call: TRBD2 (6 bases). CDR3 size: 12 residues. The V and J ends lost 5 bases and 8 bases respectively, with 11 bases between them. Germline lookup yields CDR1 SGHAT and CDR2 FQNNGV. CDR3 in DNA: TGTGCCAGCAGCCCCGGGACTGGTACGCAGTATTTT. Protein sequence: CASSPGTGTQYF. Supplemented by reference TRBV11-2 and TRBJ2-3, the full variable domain reads EAGVAQSPRYKIIEKRQSVAFWCNPISGHATLYWYQQILGQGPKLLIQFQNNGVVDDSQLPKDRFSAERLKGVDSTLKIQPAKLEDSAVYLCASSPGTGTQYFGPGTRLTVL.